Each of the 9 T cell receptor beta chains below was sequenced from the same sample in a study of patients and donors after allogeneic stem cell transplantation. TCRdb re-derived calls from the RT-PCR reads in MiXCR, one entry per CDR3 protein. The table lists approximately 3,000 distinct CDR3 sequences, 5.4% of them singletons. Sequencing was performed on blood, either unsorted or a sorted T cell fraction (not recorded which). Every receptor here comes from a human donor who was either an allogeneic HSCT recipient or a stem cell or donor lymphocyte infusion donor (not recorded which). It is not recorded whose cells these are; they may come from a transplant donor.

This clonotype is labeled as medium-sized. This CDR3 reads CSLGAGETTDTQYF. In DNA form, the CDR3 reads TGCAGCCTCGGAGCGGGGGAAACCACAGATACGCAGTATTTT. This chain uses TRBV29-1 with TRBJ2-3, with TRBD2 matching 8 bases. Losses at the gene ends were 8 bases for V and 2 bases for J; bases not matched to a gene: 9. This CDR3 has 14 residues. Germline assignment: CDR1 SQVTM and CDR2 ANQGSEA.

By share, this clonotype counts as medium-sized (0.01 to 0.1%). This chain links TRBV11-2 with TRBJ2-2; D unresolved. V lost 5 bases and J 4 bases, leaving 11 bases between the germline ends. The CDR3 contains 14 residues. Germline V CDR1 and CDR2: SGHAT, FQNNGV. The CDR3 loop reads CASSQTPGTGELFF. Written as DNA, the CDR3 is TGTGCCAGCAGCCAGACTCCGGGCACCGGGGAGCTGTTTTTT.

By proportion, this clonotype is medium-sized. DNA for the CDR3: TGTGCCAGCAGCTTGGATTACAGGGGTACAGATACGCAGTATTTT. It translates to CASSLDYRGTDTQYF. The V call is TRBV5-6, the J call TRBJ2-3; 7 bases line up with TRBD1. Germline lookup yields CDR1 SGHDT and CDR2 YYEEEE. V shed 0 bases, J shed 3 bases, and the junction held 4 bases outside the gene matches. CDR3 length: 15 residues.

The chain recombines TRBV7-9 with TRBJ2-4; 7 nucleotides line up with TRBD1. The CDR3 sequence is 14 residues long. Germline CDR1 reads SEHNR; CDR2 reads FQNEAQ (reference sequence). The junction had 3 bases not matched to a gene; V was cut back by 1 base and J by 6 bases. The CDR3 bases are TGTGCCAGCAGCTTAGTAGGGGGCGTAAACATTCAGTACTTC. Protein sequence: CASSLVGGVNIQYF.

The chain couples TRBV5-4 to TRBJ2-3; 11 nucleotides align to TRBD2. The trim removed 4 bases at V and 2 bases at J, leaving 9 bases unmatched. This CDR3 has 17 amino acids. Per the germline V gene, CDR1 is SGHNT and CDR2 is YYREEE (reference sequence). CDR3 nucleotides: TGTGCCAGCAGCCGAACGCTAGCGGGAGGATACACAGATACGCAGTATTTT. Amino acids: CASSRTLAGGYTDTQYF.

This clonotype is medium-sized within its sample. The chain carries TRBV24-1 and TRBJ2-2; no clear D. The CDR3 is made up of 15 amino acids. Trimming cost V 9 bases and J 0 bases, with 13 bases left between them. Per germline, CDR1 KGHDR and CDR2 SFDVKD. CDR3 coding DNA: TGTGCCACCCGTGGCGGCGCGGCGAACACCGGGGAGCTGTTTTTT. This sequence encodes CATRGGAANTGELFF.

This clonotype is deemed medium-sized. V gene TRBV18 combines with J gene TRBJ2-1, with 12 bases matching TRBD2. Losses at the gene ends were 3 bases for V and 9 bases for J; bases not matched to a gene: 9. CDR3 length: 16 residues. Germline V CDR1 and CDR2: KGHSH, LQKENI. The DNA for the CDR3 is TGTGCCAGCTCACCCGCGACTAGCGGGAGCTTAGGTGAGCAGTTCTTC. Residues: CASSPATSGSLGEQFF. Filled out from reference TRBV18 and TRBJ2-1, the complete variable domain reads NAGVMQNPRHLVRRRGQEARLRCSPMKGHSHVYWYRQLPEEGLKFMVYLQKENIIDESGMPKERFSAEFPKEGPSILRIQQVVRGDSAAYFCASSPATSGSLGEQFFGPGTRLTVL.

Judged by abundance, this clonotype is medium-sized (0.01 to 0.1%). DNA of the CDR3: TGCGCCAGCAGCTTGGGAGGGGGAAGAGGAGAGACCCAGTACTTC. This gives the protein CASSLGGGRGETQYF. This rearrangement joins TRBV5-1 to TRBJ2-5; D is perhaps TRBD1 (6 bases). The CDR3 is made up of 15 amino acids. CDR1 and CDR2 (germline): SGHRS, YFSETQ. V lost 0 bases, J lost 4 bases, and 13 bases lay in between.

This clonotype is labeled as medium-sized (0.01 to 0.1%). The chain is built from TRBV11-2 and TRBJ2-1; D remains unclear. Germline lookup yields CDR1 SGHAT and CDR2 FQNNGV. This CDR3 has 14 amino acids. V shed 3 bases and J shed 3 bases, with 9 bases lying between them. In nucleotides, the CDR3 is TGTGCCAGCAGCTTGAGTCCGGGCTACAATGAGCAGTTCTTC. Encoded protein: CASSLSPGYNEQFF.